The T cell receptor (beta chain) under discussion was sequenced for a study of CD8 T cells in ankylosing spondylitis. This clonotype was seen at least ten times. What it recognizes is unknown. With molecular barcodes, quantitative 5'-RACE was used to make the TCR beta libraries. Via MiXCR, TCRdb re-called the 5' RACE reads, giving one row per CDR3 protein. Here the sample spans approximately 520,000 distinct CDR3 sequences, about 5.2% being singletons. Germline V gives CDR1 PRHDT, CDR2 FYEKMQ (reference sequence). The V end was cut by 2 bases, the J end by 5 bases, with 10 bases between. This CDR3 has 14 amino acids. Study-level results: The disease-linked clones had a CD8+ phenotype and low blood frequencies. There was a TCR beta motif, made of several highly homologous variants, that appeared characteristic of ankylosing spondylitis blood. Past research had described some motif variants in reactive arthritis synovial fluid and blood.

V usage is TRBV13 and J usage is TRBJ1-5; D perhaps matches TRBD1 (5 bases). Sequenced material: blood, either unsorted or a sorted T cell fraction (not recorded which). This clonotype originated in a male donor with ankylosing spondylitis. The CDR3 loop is CASSLSPRDQPQHF. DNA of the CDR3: TGTGCCAGCAGCTTAAGCCCCAGGGATCAGCCCCAGCATTTT.